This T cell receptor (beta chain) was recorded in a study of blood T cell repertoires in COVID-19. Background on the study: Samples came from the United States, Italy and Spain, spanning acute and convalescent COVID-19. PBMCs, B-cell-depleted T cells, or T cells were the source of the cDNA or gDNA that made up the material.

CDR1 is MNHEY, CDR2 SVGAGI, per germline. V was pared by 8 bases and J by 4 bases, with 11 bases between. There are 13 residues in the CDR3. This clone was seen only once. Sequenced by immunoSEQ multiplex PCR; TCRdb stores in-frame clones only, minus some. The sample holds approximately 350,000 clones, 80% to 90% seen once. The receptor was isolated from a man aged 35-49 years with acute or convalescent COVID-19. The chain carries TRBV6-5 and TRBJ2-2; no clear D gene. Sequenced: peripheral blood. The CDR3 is CASCGSGTGELFF. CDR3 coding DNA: TGTGCCAGCTGCGGTTCGGGCACCGGGGAGCTGTTTTTT.